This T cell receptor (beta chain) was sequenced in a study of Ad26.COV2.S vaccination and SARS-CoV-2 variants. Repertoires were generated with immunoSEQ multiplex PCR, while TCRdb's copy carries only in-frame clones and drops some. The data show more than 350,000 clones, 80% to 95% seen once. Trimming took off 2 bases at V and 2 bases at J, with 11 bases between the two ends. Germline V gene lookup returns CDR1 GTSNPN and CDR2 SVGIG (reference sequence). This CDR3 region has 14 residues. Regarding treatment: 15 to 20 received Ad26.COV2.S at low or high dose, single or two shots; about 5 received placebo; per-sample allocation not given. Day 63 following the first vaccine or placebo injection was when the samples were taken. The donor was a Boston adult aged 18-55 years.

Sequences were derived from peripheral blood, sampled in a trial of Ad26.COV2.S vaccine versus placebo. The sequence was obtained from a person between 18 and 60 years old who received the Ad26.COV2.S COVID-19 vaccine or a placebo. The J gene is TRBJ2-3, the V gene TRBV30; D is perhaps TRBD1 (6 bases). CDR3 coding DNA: TGTGCCTGGAGTTCTCAGGGGCTCACAGATACGCAGTATTTT. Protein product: CAWSSQGLTDTQYF.